The 22 T cell receptor beta chains in this list originate from one sample, sequenced in a study of post-analysis software for immune sequencing data. Notes on the study in general: Among four or five TRBV segments more frequent in patients than controls were TRBV5-6, TRBV5-1 and TRBV20-1.

These receptors' targets are unknown. Sequencing libraries made from TCR beta cDNA carried unique molecular identifiers. In TCRdb, the PCR reads were re-called with MiXCR into one record per CDR3 protein. The data show about 540,000 distinct CDR3 sequences, under 40% seen once. The sample comprised blood. The source is a girl aged 2 to 17 with multiple sclerosis.

A note on this clonotype: Germline and junction disagree at one end, which may indicate a read error. The gene calls are TRBV7-9 and TRBJ1-5, with 8 bases that match TRBD1. The CDR3 length is 17 residues. CDR1 SEHNR and CDR2 FQNEAQ come from the germline V gene (reference sequence). The CDR3 here is CASSSSNPQGADQPLHF. CDR3 DNA: TGTGCCAGCAGCTCCTCGAACCCTCAGGGGGCGGATCAGCCCCTGCATTTT.

This clonotype was recorded once. The chain couples TRBV5-1 to TRBJ2-1; the match to TRBD2 covers 12 bases. The germline CDR1 and CDR2 sequences are SGHRS and YFSETQ. There are 15 residues in the CDR3. The V segment lost 6 bases and the J segment 9 bases; nucleotides outside the gene matches: 10. CDR3 coding DNA: TGCGCCAGCACGGCTAGCGGGGGGGTGCATGTTGAGCAGTTCTTC. Encoded protein: CASTASGGVHVEQFF.

The V gene is TRBV6-5, the J gene TRBJ2-4, with D perhaps TRBD1 (5 bases). The CDR3 is 15 residues long. Germline V CDR1 and CDR2: MNHEY, SVGAGI. The V end was cut by 3 bases, the J end by 13 bases, with 22 bases between. The CDR3, as DNA: TGTGCCAGCAGTTATCGGCAGGGCACCTACAATGAGCAGTACTTC. It specifies CASSYRQGTYNEQYF.

The chain joins TRBV5-6 to TRBJ2-5, with 10 positions matching TRBD2. The germline CDR1 and CDR2 sequences are SGHDT and YYEEEE. J lost 0 bases, V lost 1 base, and 3 bases had no gene match. The CDR3 is 16 residues long. This CDR3 reads CASSLSSGRDQETQYF. CDR3 sequence (DNA): TGTGCCAGCAGCTTGTCTAGCGGGAGAGACCAAGAGACCCAGTACTTC.

In its sample, this clonotype was seen a few times. This sequence joins TRBV5-1 and TRBJ2-3; TRBD2 agrees at 13 bases. Unmatched junction bases numbered 8, after V lost 4 bases and J lost 0 bases. The germline V gene has CDR1 SGHRS and CDR2 YFSETQ. This CDR3 is 18 amino acids long. CDR3 bases: TGCGCCAGCAGCCCATCGACTAGCGGGGGGAGAAGCACAGATACGCAGTATTTT. Encoded protein: CASSPSTSGGRSTDTQYF. Complete variable domain (other parts from reference TRBV5-1 and TRBJ2-3): KAGVTQTPRYLIKTRGQQVTLSCSPISGHRSVSWYQQTPGQGLQFLFEYFSETQRNKGNFPGRFSGRQFSNSRSEMNVSTLELGDSALYLCASSPSTSGGRSTDTQYFGPGTRLTVL.

This sequence joins TRBV6-5 and TRBJ2-4; 10 positions match TRBD2. The DNA matches TRBJ2-7 better at its end, which makes the J call doubtful. Germline V gene sequence: CDR1 MNHEY, CDR2 SVGAGI. This CDR3 is built from 12 residues. This CDR3 reads CASSSSGGEQYF. As DNA, the CDR3 is TGTGCCAGCAGTTCTAGCGGGGGCGAGCAGTACTTC.

The V call is TRBV7-2, the J call TRBJ1-1; D not resolved. CDR1 and CDR2 (germline): SGHTA, FQGNSA. V dropped 1 base and J dropped 4 bases, with 10 bases sitting between them. This CDR3 has 14 residues. The CDR3 sequence is CASSLGRDATEAFF. DNA of the CDR3: TGTGCCAGCAGCTTAGGCCGTGACGCCACTGAAGCTTTCTTT.

The V and J genes are TRBV5-1 and TRBJ1-1; no clear D. V was clipped by 4 bases and J by 8 bases, with 15 bases between them. Germline lookup yields CDR1 SGHRS and CDR2 YFSETQ. CDR3 length: 13 residues. CDR3 residues: CASSRAGLREAFF. CDR3 nucleotides: TGCGCCAGCAGCCGGGCAGGCCTGAGGGAAGCTTTCTTT. The whole variable domain, filled in from reference TRBV5-1 and TRBJ1-1, reads KAGVTQTPRYLIKTRGQQVTLSCSPISGHRSVSWYQQTPGQGLQFLFEYFSETQRNKGNFPGRFSGRQFSNSRSEMNVSTLELGDSALYLCASSRAGLREAFFGQGTRLTVV.

V usage is TRBV10-3 and J usage is TRBJ1-1; no definite D call. This CDR3 spans 14 amino acids. Between the trimmed V and J ends, which lost 4 bases and 1 base, there was a span of 10 bases. Per germline, CDR1 ENHRY and CDR2 SYGVKD. CDR3 sequence (DNA): TGTGCCATCAGTGCGGAGGGTTGGAACACTGAAGCTTTCTTT. It specifies CAISAEGWNTEAFF.

This sequence joins TRBV2 and TRBJ2-5, with TRBD2 as a possible D gene (6 bases). Per the germline V gene, CDR1 is SNHLY and CDR2 is FYNNEI. V shed 1 base and J shed 4 bases, with 13 bases lying between them. This CDR3 has 15 amino acids. As DNA, the CDR3 is TGTGCCAGCAGTGAAGGCGGGGTAATGGTAGAGACCCAGTACTTC. This encodes CASSEGGVMVETQYF.

This chain joins TRBV4-1 and TRBJ2-5; D unclear. V was cut by 0 bases and J by 13 bases, with 18 bases left in between. This CDR3 has 14 amino acids. Germline-derived CDR1 and CDR2 are MGHRA and YSYEKL. CDR3 DNA: TGCGCCAGCAGCCAAGATCAAGGAGTTCCAGCTCCGTACTTC. Amino acids: CASSQDQGVPAPYF.

As to this clonotype: Relative to the germline gene, one junction end is altered; a read error may explain this. The rearrangement joins TRBV7-8 to TRBJ1-2; a possible D gene is TRBD1 (5 bases). This CDR3 region has 14 residues. Germline CDR1 is SGHVS and CDR2 is FQNEAQ. CDR3 sequence reads: CASSLVPGSYGYTF. The CDR3 DNA sequence: TGTGCCAGCAGCTTAGTTCCAGGGTCCTATGGTTACACCTTC.

This clonotype was seen more than once but under ten times. The V and J genes are TRBV29-1 and TRBJ2-1; D is unresolved. Per germline, CDR1 SQVTM and CDR2 ANQGSEA. The CDR3 is 12 residues long. The V gene lost 8 bases and the J gene lost 5 bases, with 13 bases spanning the gap. For the CDR3, the DNA is TGCAGCTTTGGACGTAGAAACAATGAGCAGTTCTTC. It is translated as CSFGRRNNEQFF.

This clonotype was found a few times. The chain joins TRBV29-1 to TRBJ1-2; tentative D call: TRBD1 (6 bases). Trimming left V 7 bases short and J 4 bases short, with 16 bases between. Germline loops: CDR1 SQVTM, CDR2 ANQGSEA. The CDR3 has 13 amino acids. This CDR3 is CSAYGGGLYGYTF. Here the CDR3 DNA reads TGCAGCGCCTATGGGGGGGGGCTCTATGGCTACACCTTC. Complete variable domain (other parts from reference TRBV29-1 and TRBJ1-2): SAVISQKPSRDICQRGTSLTIQCQVDSQVTMMFWYRQQPGQSLTLIATANQGSEATYESGFVIDKFPISRPNLTFSTLTVSNMSPEDSSIYLCSAYGGGLYGYTFGSGTRLTVV.

V and J are TRBV9 and TRBJ1-5; TRBD1 aligns across 9 bases. After removal of 0 bases from V and 6 bases from J, the junction contained 7 bases not matched to a gene. CDR3 size: 16 residues. From germline, CDR1 is SGDLS and CDR2 YYNGEE. The CDR3 DNA reads as TGTGCCAGCAGCGTAGGAAAGGACAGGGGCTCTCAGCCCCAGCATTTT. Amino acids: CASSVGKDRGSQPQHF.

Points on this clonotype: At one end the junction does not follow the germline gene, possibly because of a read error. J is TRBJ1-2 and V is TRBV5-5, with D unresolved. CDR1 is SGHKS, CDR2 YYEKEE, per germline (reference sequence). This CDR3 has 13 amino acids. The CDR3 sequence: CASNLSPGNGYTF. DNA of the CDR3: TGTGCCAGCAACTTGTCACCTGGAAATGGCTACACCTTC.

This clonotype has a handful of counts. The chain couples TRBV4-1 to TRBJ2-1; 8 positions match TRBD2. Germline assignment: CDR1 MGHRA and CDR2 YSYEKL. V was pared by 3 bases and J by 3 bases, with 10 bases of the junction left unmatched. This CDR3 spans 17 amino acids. CDR3 region: CASSHNSGAKYYNEQFF. CDR3 DNA: TGCGCCAGCAGCCATAATAGCGGGGCGAAATACTACAATGAGCAGTTCTTC.

The chain has TRBV6-6 and TRBJ1-1, with a possible D match to TRBD1 (6 bases). This CDR3 region has 14 residues. CDR1 and CDR2 from the germline V gene are MNHNY and SVGAGI (reference sequence). V was trimmed by 1 base and J by 6 bases, leaving 12 bases between them. This chain's CDR3 is CASSYYRARAEAFF. The CDR3 nucleotides read TGTGCCAGCAGTTACTACAGGGCTAGGGCTGAAGCTTTCTTT.

At least ten counts were recorded for this clonotype. This sequence joins TRBV29-1 and TRBJ2-4; tentative D call: TRBD2 (7 bases). Germline V gene data show CDR1 as SQVTM and CDR2 as ANQGSEA. The CDR3 runs to 20 residues. Trimming shortened V by 0 bases and J by 0 bases, and 24 bases separated the two germline ends. CDR3 coding DNA: TGCAGCGTTGAAGAGACAGGTTCGGGGGGAAAACCTTTAGCCAAAAACATTCAGTACTTC. Encoded protein: CSVEETGSGGKPLAKNIQYF.

The chain joins TRBV7-2 to TRBJ1-5, with 9 bases aligning to TRBD1. Germline V gene sequence: CDR1 SGHTA, CDR2 FQGNSA. The CDR3 is made up of 15 amino acids. The trim removed 6 bases at V and 0 bases at J, leaving 3 bases unmatched. CDR3 nucleotides: TGTGCCAGCAGAAAGGACAGGGGTAGCAATCAGCCCCAGCATTTT. Its translation is CASRKDRGSNQPQHF. Drawing the rest from reference TRBV7-2 and TRBJ1-5, the complete variable domain is GAGVSQSPSNKVTEKGKDVELRCDPISGHTALYWYRQSLGQGLEFLIYFQGNSAPDKSGLPSDRFSAERTGGSVSTLTIQRTQQEDSAVYLCASRKDRGSNQPQHFGDGTRLSIL.

Comments on this clonotype: One end of the junction does not line up with germline, which may come from a read error. In DNA, the CDR3 is TGCGCCAGCAGCCAAGCCATCCGACGACGGCTAGCCAAAAACACTCAGTACTTC. Translated, it gives CASSQAIRRRLAKNTQYF. The chain is built from TRBV4-1 and TRBJ2-4, with TRBD2 as a possible D gene (5 bases). The CDR3 covers 18 residues. CDR1 MGHRA and CDR2 YSYEKL come from the germline V gene.

In its sample, this clonotype was seen a few times. This chain joins TRBV6-5 and TRBJ2-2, with a weak D call TRBD2 (7 bases). V dropped 8 bases and J dropped 2 bases, with 12 bases sitting between them. Per germline, CDR1 MNHEY and CDR2 SVGAGI. The CDR3 contains 14 residues. This CDR3 reads CASGRGLNTGELFF. The CDR3 DNA sequence: TGTGCCAGCGGGCGGGGGCTAAACACCGGGGAGCTGTTTTTT.